The clone carrying this TCR beta chain has only a few counts. The antigen remains unidentified. Everyone who donated was a healthy Caucasian. This entry comes from a study of identical twins. Notes on the study in general: It was possible that invariant MAIT and iNKT cells partly confounded the zero-insertion analyses. Out-of-frame beta chain sequences displayed weaker excess sharing between twins.

A template switching step contributed a universal primer site, while unique molecular identifiers were present in the cDNA. MiXCR was run by TCRdb on the 5' RACE reads, yielding one entry per CDR3 protein. The sample lists hundreds of thousands of distinct CDR3 sequences, 7.1% occurring once. CDR1 and CDR2 (germline): MGHRA, YSYEKL. This CDR3 comprises 12 residues. The V gene lost 4 bases and the J gene lost 8 bases, with 9 bases spanning the gap. In addition, the sample was reused for a study of yellow fever vaccine responses in identical twins.

The chain is built from TRBV4-1 and TRBJ2-1; no clear D. This receptor was identified in a woman in her late teens or twenties in good health. Material: PBMCs. CDR3 in amino acids: CASSRAVDEQFF. In nucleotides, the CDR3 is TGCGCCAGCAGCCGCGCCGTAGATGAGCAGTTCTTC.